This TCR beta chain comes out of a study of T-cell memory formation after mild COVID-19. This CDR3 spans 16 amino acids. Between the trimmed V and J ends, which lost 3 bases and 7 bases, there was a span of 18 bases. Germline loops: CDR1 LGHNA, CDR2 YSLEER. Via MiXCR, TCRdb re-called the 5' RACE reads, giving one row per CDR3 protein. The table lists about 320,000 distinct CDR3 sequences, over 11% of them singletons, with over 20% in the top ten. A few counts support this clonotype. This chain uses TRBV4-3 with TRBJ2-2; no definite D call. The sequence was collected from a man younger than 35 who had mild COVID-19 (a few samples of this study predate the infection). Cell type and time point are not known. Sequencing was done on a sample of PBMCs or a T cell subset sorted from them (not recorded which). CDR3 region: CASSHEFPSARGELFF. The CDR3 DNA reads TGCGCCAGCAGCCACGAGTTCCCCAGTGCGCGCGGGGAGCTGTTTTTT.